What follows are 18 T cell receptor beta chains derived from one specimen sequenced in a study of neurological immune-mediated disorders. TCRdb reprocessed the 5' RACE reads via MiXCR and lists one record per CDR3 protein. The table lists about 50,000 distinct CDR3 sequences, 10% of them singletons. Input material: PBMCs. The receptors here all came from a man between 65 and 85 years old with HTLV-1-associated myelopathy (HAM/TSP).

This clonotype showed up many times. The chain has TRBV5-4 and TRBJ2-3; D is undetermined. The germline V gene has CDR1 SGHNT and CDR2 YYREEE (reference sequence). V was shortened by 3 bases and J by 5 bases, with 7 bases between the two germline ends. This CDR3 has 12 amino acids. The CDR3 sequence is CASSSWGDTQYF. CDR3 DNA: TGTGCCAGCAGCTCGTGGGGAGATACGCAGTATTTT.

This clonotype was detected many times. The rearrangement links TRBV5-1 to TRBJ2-5; 12 bases map to TRBD2. Germline CDR1 SGHRS, CDR2 YFSETQ. V lost 0 bases and J lost 6; bases outside the gene matches: 6. CDR3 length equals 16 residues. In nucleotides, the CDR3 is TGCGCCAGCAGCTTGGTTCTAGCGGGAGGGCTAAAGACCCAGTACTTC. This gives the protein CASSLVLAGGLKTQYF.

CDR3 sequence: CASSQGGGETQYF. In nucleotides, the CDR3 is TGTGCCAGCAGCCAAGGCGGCGGTGAGACCCAGTACTTC. The chain links TRBV4-2 to TRBJ2-5; the D is unclear. The CDR3 length is 13 residues. V gave up 1 base and J gave up 5 bases, with 8 bases separating them. Germline V gene sequence: CDR1 LGHNA, CDR2 YNFKEQ.

This clonotype has at least ten counts. The chain combines TRBV12-3 or TRBV12-4 with TRBJ1-6, with D unclear. V dropped 3 bases and J dropped 9 bases, with 12 bases sitting between them. The CDR3 spans 14 residues. The CDR3 sequence is CASSFGQVGSPLHF. CDR3 bases: TGTGCCAGCAGTTTTGGTCAGGTCGGTTCACCCCTCCACTTT.

This clonotype was detected ten times or more. The rearrangement links TRBV9 to TRBJ2-1; weak D call: TRBD1 (5 bases). Looked up from germline, CDR1 is SGDLS and CDR2 is YYNGEE. The V and J ends lost 4 bases and 1 base respectively, with 12 bases between them. The CDR3 has 15 amino acids. The chain's CDR3 is CASSQGAGSYNEQFF. CDR3 DNA: TGTGCCAGCAGCCAAGGGGCTGGGTCCTACAATGAGCAGTTCTTC.

This clonotype was picked up many times. The chain couples TRBV25-1 to TRBJ2-7, with D maybe TRBD1 (5 bases). CDR1 and CDR2 (germline): MGHDK, SYGVNS. The CDR3 totals 10 residues. Trimming shortened V by 7 bases and J by 9 bases, and 10 bases separated the two germline ends. CDR3 protein: CASTHTGQYF. The DNA of the CDR3 is TGTGCCAGCACTCATACAGGGCAGTACTTC.

J is TRBJ2-3 and V is TRBV7-3, with 8 bases lining up with TRBD2. The CDR3 sequence is 14 residues long. Germline-derived CDR1 and CDR2 are SGHTA and FQGTGA. J lost 6 bases, V lost 3 bases, and 5 bases had no gene match. As DNA, the CDR3 is TGTGCCAGCAGCTTTGGACTAGCATCCGATACGCAGTATTTT. Its translation: CASSFGLASDTQYF.

This clonotype was picked up many times. The gene calls are TRBV25-1 and TRBJ2-7; TRBD1 might be the D (7 bases). V was pared by 6 bases and J by 7 bases, with 16 bases between. Per the germline V gene, CDR1 is MGHDK and CDR2 is SYGVNS. The CDR3 loop spans 13 amino acids. CDR3 bases: TGTGCCAGCAGCATTTCAGGGGGGAGGGAGCAGTACTTC. Its translation: CASSISGGREQYF.

This clonotype was picked up many times. The CDR3 DNA is TGTGCCAGCAGGGAGGGCGGGCTTCCAACCTACGAGCAGTACTTC. Translated: CASREGGLPTYEQYF. This chain uses TRBV7-2 with TRBJ2-7; tentatively, D is TRBD2 (6 bases). This CDR3 contains 15 residues. CDR1 and CDR2 (germline): SGHTA, FQGNSA. V lost 6 bases, J lost 2 bases, and 17 bases lay in between. Filled out from reference TRBV7-2 and TRBJ2-7, the complete variable domain reads GAGVSQSPSNKVTEKGKDVELRCDPISGHTALYWYRQSLGQGLEFLIYFQGNSAPDKSGLPSDRFSAERTGGSVSTLTIQRTQQEDSAVYLCASREGGLPTYEQYFGPGTRLTVT.

Remarks on this clonotype: One end of the junction is discordant with germline, which a read error may explain. As DNA, the CDR3 is TGTGCCAGCATTTACTCGTTTGGTCGCACAGATACTCAGTATTTT. Protein product: CASIYSFGRTDTQYF. V usage is TRBV6-5 and J usage is TRBJ2-3, with D hard to call. CDR1 and CDR2 (germline): MNHEY, SVGAGI. This CDR3 spans 15 amino acids.

The chain links TRBV3-1 to TRBJ2-5; D gene ambiguous. This CDR3 has 14 amino acids. V was clipped by 4 bases and J by 2 bases, with 11 bases between them. Germline V gene lookup returns CDR1 LGHDT and CDR2 YNNKEL (reference sequence). For the CDR3, the DNA is TGTGCCAGCAGCCTAGAAGCTAGACAAGAGACCCAGTACTTC. Translation: CASSLEARQETQYF.

The CDR3 here is CASSQDLVQRAFF. CDR3 nucleotide sequence: TGCGCCAGCAGCCAAGATTTGGTCCAGAGAGCTTTCTTT. V usage is TRBV4-3 and J usage is TRBJ1-1; no reliable D call. Germline-derived CDR1 and CDR2 are LGHNA and YSLEER. V gave up 0 bases and J gave up 10 bases, with 12 bases separating them. This CDR3 is built from 13 residues.

This clonotype was counted at least ten times. CDR3: CASSSSGGHYGYTF. In DNA, the CDR3 is TGTGCCAGCAGTTCCTCAGGGGGGCACTATGGCTACACCTTC. The rearrangement uses TRBV28 and TRBJ1-2, with 7 positions matching TRBD1. V lost 4 bases, J lost 3 bases, and 5 bases stayed unmatched. CDR3 length: 14 residues. CDR1 and CDR2 from the germline V gene are MDHEN and SYDVKM.

This clonotype was counted once. A much larger clone differs by one base, so this may be a read error. The CDR3: CASSPDRRQSGYTF. The CDR3 DNA sequence: TGCGCCAGCAGCCCGGACAGGAGGCAGAGTGGCTACACCTTC. This chain joins TRBV5-1 and TRBJ1-2; TRBD1 aligns across 7 bases. CDR1 is SGHRS and CDR2 is YFSETQ in the germline V gene. With V trimmed by 4 bases and J by 7 bases, 10 bases remained unmatched. The CDR3 sequence is 14 residues long.

This clonotype was seen repeatedly, ten times or more. The V gene is TRBV7-9, the J gene TRBJ2-3; maybe TRBD2 (5 bases). The CDR3 loop spans 13 amino acids. Trimming pared 11 bases from V and 1 base from J, leaving 13 bases between. CDR1 is SEHNR, CDR2 FQNEAQ, per germline (reference sequence). The CDR3 here is CAEGSLRTDTQYF. DNA for the CDR3: TGTGCCGAGGGTTCACTCCGCACAGATACGCAGTATTTT.

This clonotype was seen repeatedly, ten times or more. The chain has TRBV3-1 and TRBJ2-3, with D uncertain. V was trimmed by 1 base and J by 9 bases, leaving 8 bases between them. The CDR3 spans 12 residues. The germline CDR1 and CDR2 sequences are LGHDT and YNNKEL (reference sequence). The CDR3 DNA follows: TGTGCCAGCAGCCAAGCTGGATTCACGCAGTATTTT. Translating gives CASSQAGFTQYF.

This clonotype occurred many times. This chain joins TRBV12-3 or TRBV12-4 and TRBJ2-3, with D unresolved. V lost 10 bases, J lost 0 bases, and 8 bases lay in between. The CDR3 runs to 12 residues. CDR3 coding DNA: TGTGCCACCGGAGTAAGCACAGATACGCAGTATTTT. It codes for CATGVSTDTQYF.

This clonotype was picked up many times. The rearrangement joins TRBV7-3 to TRBJ2-2, with 11 bases fitting TRBD2. Trimming took 5 bases from V and 10 from J; bases not matched to a gene: 9. CDR1 SGHTA and CDR2 FQGTGA come from the germline V gene. The CDR3 runs 15 residues. CDR3 loop: CASSPSGLAEEELFF. The CDR3 region has the DNA TGTGCCAGCAGCCCCTCGGGACTAGCGGAAGAGGAGCTGTTTTTT.